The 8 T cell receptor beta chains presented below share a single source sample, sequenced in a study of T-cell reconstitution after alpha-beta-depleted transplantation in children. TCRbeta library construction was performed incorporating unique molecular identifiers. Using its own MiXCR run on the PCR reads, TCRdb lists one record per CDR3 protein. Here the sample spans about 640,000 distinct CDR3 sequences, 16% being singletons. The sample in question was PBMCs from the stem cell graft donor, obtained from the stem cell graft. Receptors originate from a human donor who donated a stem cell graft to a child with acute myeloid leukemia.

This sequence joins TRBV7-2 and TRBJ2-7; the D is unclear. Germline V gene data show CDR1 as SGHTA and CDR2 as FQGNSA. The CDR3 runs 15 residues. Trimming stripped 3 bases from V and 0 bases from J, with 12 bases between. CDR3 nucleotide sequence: TGTGCCAGCAGCTTGTCGACCTTCAGCTCCTACGAGCAGTACTTC. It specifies CASSLSTFSSYEQYF.

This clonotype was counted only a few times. Here the CDR3 DNA reads TGTGCCAGCAGCTTCGGGACTAGCGGGGGGGGAAGAAATGAGCAGTTCTTC. This translates into CASSFGTSGGGRNEQFF. This rearrangement joins TRBV7-9 to TRBJ2-1, with 16 bases lining up with TRBD2. CDR3 length: 17 amino acids. Per germline, CDR1 SEHNR and CDR2 FQNEAQ (reference sequence). With 3 bases clipped from V and 7 bases from J, the junction kept 6 bases outside the gene matches.

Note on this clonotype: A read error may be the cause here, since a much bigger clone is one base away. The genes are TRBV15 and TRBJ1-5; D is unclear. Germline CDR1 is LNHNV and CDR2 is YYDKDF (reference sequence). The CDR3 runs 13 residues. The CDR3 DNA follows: TGTGCCACCAGCAGAGGCAGGAATCAGCCCCATCATTTT. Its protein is CATSRGRNQPHHF.

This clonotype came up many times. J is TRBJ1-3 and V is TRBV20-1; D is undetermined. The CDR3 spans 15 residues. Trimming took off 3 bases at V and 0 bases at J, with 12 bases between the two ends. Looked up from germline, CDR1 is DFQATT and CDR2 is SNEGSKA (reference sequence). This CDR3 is CSASLGSPSGNTIYF. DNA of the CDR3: TGCAGTGCTAGTCTCGGGAGCCCCTCTGGAAACACCATATATTTT.

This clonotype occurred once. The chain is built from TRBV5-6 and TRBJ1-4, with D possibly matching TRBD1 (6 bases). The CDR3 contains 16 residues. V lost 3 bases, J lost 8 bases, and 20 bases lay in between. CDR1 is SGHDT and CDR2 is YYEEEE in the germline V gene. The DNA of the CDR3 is TGTGCCAGCAGCTCCCAATGGGGGGCGATAGGAGAAAAACTGTTTTTT. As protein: CASSSQWGAIGEKLFF.

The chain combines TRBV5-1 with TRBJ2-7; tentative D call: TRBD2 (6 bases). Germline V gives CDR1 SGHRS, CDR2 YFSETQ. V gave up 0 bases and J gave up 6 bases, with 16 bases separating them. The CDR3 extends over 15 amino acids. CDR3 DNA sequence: TGCGCCAGCAGCTTGGCCAGCGGAACCGGGAGCGAGCAGTACTTC. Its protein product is CASSLASGTGSEQYF.

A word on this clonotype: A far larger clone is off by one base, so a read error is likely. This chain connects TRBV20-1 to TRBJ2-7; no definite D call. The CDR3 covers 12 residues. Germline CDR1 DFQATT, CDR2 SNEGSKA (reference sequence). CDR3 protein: CGARASSYEQYF. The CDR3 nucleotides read TGCGGTGCTAGAGCAAGCTCCTACGAGCAGTACTTC.

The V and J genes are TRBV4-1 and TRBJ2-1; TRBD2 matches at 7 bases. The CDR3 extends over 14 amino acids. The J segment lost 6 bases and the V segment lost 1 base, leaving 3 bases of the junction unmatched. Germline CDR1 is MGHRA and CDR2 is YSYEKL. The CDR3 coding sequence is TGCGCCAGCAGCCAAGTCTGGGAGGGCAATGAGCAGTTCTTC. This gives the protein CASSQVWEGNEQFF.